The 26 T cell receptor beta chains reported below all come from one sample, sequenced in a study of T cells in women clearing cervical HPV infection (dated 2018 in TCRdb). Library method: the immunoSEQ multiplex PCR assay. Drawn from immuneACCESS, this table holds only the in-frame rearrangements with V and J called that TCRdb kept. Clones are partly lost; checked studies trace under half to an unresolved V gene and leave the rest unexplained. The table for this sample shows around 39,000 clones. The biggest ten clones account for less than 4% of the sample. The sequenced sample consisted of blood buffy coat. These receptor sequences come from a woman aged 18 to 69 with a cervical HPV16 infection that either progressed to CIN3+ or cleared (not recorded which).

On this clone itself: From the germline J gene comes the end of the CDR3, since the read stops 3 residues before it. This sequence joins TRBV18 and TRBJ2-5; 8 nucleotides match TRBD1. There are 14 residues in the CDR3. With 6 bases clipped from V and 4 bases from J, the junction kept 7 bases outside the gene matches. In germline, CDR1 is KGHSH, CDR2 LQKENI. The sequenced part of the CDR3 DNA is TGTGCCAGCTCCCTAGGACAGGGAAGAGAGACC. Translation: CASSLGQGRET. The CDR3 as a whole reads CASSLGQGRETQYF.

In regard to this clone: The read ends 3 residues shy of where the CDR3 ends; the end is completed using the germline J gene. This rearrangement joins TRBV20-1 to TRBJ1-2; D gene uncertain. In germline, CDR1 is DFQATT, CDR2 SNEGSKA (reference sequence). This CDR3 has 16 residues. V was trimmed by 0 bases and J by 7 bases, leaving 21 bases between them. The CDR3 DNA, read in part, is TGCAGTGCTAGAGATGCCGGCCCGGGGTCAAGGATTGGC. Amino acids: CSARDAGPGSRIG. The CDR3 in its entirety is CSARDAGPGSRIGYTF.

Concerning this clone itself: The read gets to within 3 residues of the CDR3 end, and the germline J gene fills in the rest. The chain uses TRBV6-2 or TRBV6-3 and TRBJ2-5; the D gene could be TRBD1 or TRBD2 (5 bases each). Trimming left V 4 bases short and J 5 bases short, with 17 bases between. Germline V lookup: CDR1 MNHEY, CDR2 SVGEGT. CDR3 length: 15 residues. The sequenced CDR3 bases are TGTGCCAGCAGTTCCCCCCACGAGGGGCGCGAGACC. Translating gives CASSSPHEGRET. From start to end, the CDR3 is CASSSPHEGRETQYF.

As regards this clone: The read ends 3 residues shy of where the CDR3 ends; the end is completed using the germline J gene. The chain is built from TRBV2 and TRBJ1-1; D remains unclear. This CDR3 has 14 residues. Trimming removed 2 bases from V and 0 bases from J, with 7 bases in between. Germline assignment: CDR1 SNHLY and CDR2 FYNNEI. The part of the CDR3 DNA that was read is TGTGCCAGCAGTGAAACAGAGCTGAACACTGAA. This translates into CASSETELNTE. The full CDR3 sequence reads CASSETELNTEAFF.

A remark on this clone: Coverage ceases 3 residues before the CDR3 finishes, and the germline J gene fills in the end. The gene calls are TRBV5-1 and TRBJ2-3; perhaps TRBD2 as D (5 bases). There are 18 residues in the CDR3. Trimming took 0 bases from V and 4 from J, leaving 21 bases between them. Looked up from germline, CDR1 is SGHRS and CDR2 is YFSETQ. The CDR3 sequence: CASSLDPPGTRSADTQYF. Partial CDR3 DNA: TGCGCCAGCAGCTTGGACCCTCCGGGAACTAGGTCGGCAGATACG.

As to this clone: The CDR3 end lies 3 residues beyond the end of the read and is filled in from the germline J gene. The V and J genes are TRBV10-1 and TRBJ1-4, with 7 bases aligning to TRBD1. The ends lost 0 bases at V and 3 bases at J; junction bases unmatched: 10. Germline loops: CDR1 WNHNN, CDR2 SYGVQD (reference sequence). The CDR3 totals 18 residues. The covered CDR3 bases are TGCGCCAGCAGTGAGTCGCTTAGGACAGGTGTTGCTAATGAAAAA. Protein sequence: CASSESLRTGVANEK. In full, the CDR3 is CASSESLRTGVANEKLFF.

In regard to this clone: The observed sequence ends 3 residues before the CDR3 terminus, with the missing tail filled in from the germline J gene. The chain combines TRBV19 with TRBJ2-5; 8 bases are shared with TRBD2. The CDR3 is 16 amino acids. Germline V lookup: CDR1 LNHDA, CDR2 SQIVND (reference sequence). J lost 5 bases, V lost 1 base, and 9 bases had no gene match. Here the CDR3 reads CASSIGGLAGGETQYF. The sequenced CDR3 bases are TGTGCCAGTAGTATAGGGGGTTTGGCGGGAGGTGAGACC.

About this clone: The CDR3 extends 3 residues past the end of the read, so its final part is completed from the germline J gene. V gene TRBV6-1 combines with J gene TRBJ1-6; a weak D match, TRBD1 (5 bases). CDR3 length: 13 amino acids. The germline CDR1 and CDR2 sequences are MNHNS and SASEGT. V was pared by 1 base and J by 10 bases, with 8 bases between. Incomplete CDR3 DNA: TGTGCCAGCAGTGAAGACAGGTACTCACCC. Translation: CASSEDRYSP. The full CDR3 protein is CASSEDRYSPLHF.

Remarks on this clone: The CDR3 is cut off 3 residues early in the read; its end comes from the germline J gene. The chain has TRBV7-9 and TRBJ1-1; 8 bases fit TRBD1. CDR3 length: 14 residues. In germline, CDR1 is SEHNR, CDR2 FQNEAQ (reference sequence). The V and J ends lost 5 bases and 2 bases, in that order; junction bases with no gene match: 4. CDR3 in amino acids: CASSTGTGNTEAFF. The sequenced CDR3 bases are TGTGCCAGCAGCACGGGGACAGGAAACACTGAA.

Worth noting for this clone: The read ends 3 residues before the CDR3 terminus; that terminus is restored from the germline J gene. V usage is TRBV20-1 and J usage is TRBJ1-2; D gene unclear. This CDR3 has 16 amino acids. Germline V gene data show CDR1 as DFQATT and CDR2 as SNEGSKA (reference sequence). The sequenced part of the CDR3 DNA is TGCAGTGCTTTGCCCCAACTTAGCGGGGATTCCTACGAC. As protein: CSALPQLSGDSYD. The whole CDR3 is CSALPQLSGDSYDYTF.

Comments on this clone: Read coverage stops 3 residues before the CDR3 terminus; the germline J gene supplies the remainder. The chain couples TRBV20-1 to TRBJ2-1, with TRBD2 matching over 12 bases. Germline CDR1 is DFQATT and CDR2 is SNEGSKA (reference sequence). The V segment lost 2 bases and the J segment 3 bases; nucleotides outside the gene matches: 5. The CDR3 sequence is 16 residues long. CDR3 DNA, as far as it was read: TGCAGTGCTAGACTAGCGGGGGGGGAATTCTACAATGAG. Its protein is CSARLAGGEFYNE. The whole CDR3 protein reads CSARLAGGEFYNEQFF.

Turning to this clone: Read data end 3 residues before the CDR3 end; the end is taken from the germline J gene. The chain couples TRBV29-1 to TRBJ1-2; 8 nucleotides align to TRBD1. Germline-derived CDR1 and CDR2 are SQVTM and ANQGSEA. The CDR3 covers 12 residues. V dropped 7 bases and J dropped 4; count of bases not matched to a gene: 5. The CDR3 reads CSDDRGGYGYTF. CDR3 DNA (partial): TGCAGCGACGACAGGGGTGGCTATGGC.

Regarding this clone: With the read ending 3 residues before the CDR3 end, the germline J gene is used to fill in that end. V and J are TRBV7-2 and TRBJ2-7; 7 nucleotides agree with TRBD2. Germline-derived CDR1 and CDR2 are SGHTA and FQGNSA. The CDR3 is 14 amino acids. V gave up 2 bases and J gave up 2 bases; unmatched junction bases: 3. CDR3 DNA (partial): TGTGCCAGCAGCTTACAAGCGGGAACCTACGAG. Translating gives CASSLQAGTYE. The whole CDR3 sequence is CASSLQAGTYEQYF. Based on the CDR3 plus reference TRBV7-2 and TRBJ2-7, the full variable domain is GAGVSQSPSNKVTEKGKDVELRCDPISGHTALYWYRQSLGQGLEFLIYFQGNSAPDKSGLPSDRFSAERTGGSVSTLTIQRTQQEDSAVYLCASSLQAGTYEQYFGPGTRLTVT.

The sequenced CDR3 bases are TGTGCCAGCAGTGACGGCGGGCAAGAGACC. This sequence encodes CASSDGGQET. The whole CDR3 sequence reads CASSDGGQETQYF. The chain is built from TRBV2 and TRBJ2-5; weak D call: TRBD2 (5 bases). Read coverage stops 3 residues before the CDR3 terminus; the germline J gene supplies the remainder. The CDR3 loop spans 13 amino acids. CDR1 is SNHLY, CDR2 FYNNEI, per germline. V dropped 3 bases and J dropped 2 bases, with 7 bases sitting between them. Full variable domain (rest looked up from reference TRBV2 and TRBJ2-5): EPEVTQTPSHQVTQMGQEVILRCVPISNHLYFYWYRQILGQKVEFLVSFYNNEISEKSEIFDDQFSVERPDGSNFTLKIRSTKLEDSAMYFCASSDGGQETQYFGPGTRLLVL.

As concerns this clone: Read coverage stops 3 residues before the CDR3 terminus; the germline J gene supplies the remainder. The V and J genes are TRBV10-3 and TRBJ2-2; 9 positions match TRBD2. Germline CDR1 reads ENHRY; CDR2 reads SYGVKD. The trim removed 6 bases at V and 4 bases at J, leaving 6 bases unmatched. This CDR3 region has 15 residues. The CDR3 loop is CAIRLRGGLTGELFF. The sequenced part of the CDR3 DNA is TGTGCCATCAGGCTGCGGGGGGGCCTCACCGGGGAG.

Regarding this clone: The read comes to an end 3 residues before the CDR3 does, leaving the germline J gene to fill in the end. The chain is built from TRBV6-1 and TRBJ1-3; D gene unclear. V shed 3 bases and J shed 7 bases, with 7 bases lying between them. There are 12 residues in the CDR3. Germline CDR1 is MNHNS and CDR2 is SASEGT. CDR3 sequence: CASSETRNTIYF. The part of the CDR3 DNA that was read is TGTGCCAGCAGTGAGACCAGGAACACC.

A word on this clone: The read gets to within 3 residues of the CDR3 end, and the germline J gene fills in the rest. This chain connects TRBV12-3 or TRBV12-4 to TRBJ1-2, with 7 bases that match TRBD1. The CDR3 covers 15 residues. Partial CDR3 DNA: TGTGCCAGCAGTTTAGAGGGGCTCAGGGGGAAGGGC. It translates to CASSLEGLRGKG. The whole CDR3 sequence is CASSLEGLRGKGYTF.

With regard to this clone: Coverage ceases 3 residues before the CDR3 finishes, and the germline J gene fills in the end. The J gene is TRBJ2-1, the V gene TRBV5-1, with TRBD2 as a possible D gene (6 bases). The CDR3 totals 13 residues. Trimming cost V 9 bases and J 5 bases, with 15 bases left between them. The V gene's germline CDR1 is SGHRS and CDR2 YFSETQ. CDR3 DNA, as far as it was read: TGCGCCACTGCCCCGGGGAGGAACAATGAG. It translates to CATAPGRNNE. The CDR3 in full is CATAPGRNNEQFF.

On this clone: With the read ending 3 residues before the CDR3 end, the germline J gene is used to fill in that end. This rearrangement joins TRBV2 to TRBJ2-7, with 9 bases aligning to TRBD1. Germline loops: CDR1 SNHLY, CDR2 FYNNEI. V was pared by 7 bases and J by 4 bases, with 8 bases of the junction left unmatched. The CDR3 loop spans 14 amino acids. This CDR3 reads CASTNRDRDYEQYF. Partial CDR3 DNA: TGTGCCAGCACTAACCGGGACAGGGATTACGAG.

A note on this clone: The read is 3 residues too short to cover the CDR3 end, so that end is filled in from the germline J gene. This chain links TRBV28 with TRBJ1-2, with D unclear. V lost 1 base and J 0 bases, leaving 3 bases between the germline ends. In germline, CDR1 is MDHEN, CDR2 SYDVKM. CDR3 length: 13 amino acids. CDR3 region: CASSLSTNYGYTF. The part of the CDR3 DNA that was read is TGTGCCAGCAGTTTATCCACTAACTATGGC.

To note about this clone: The read comes to an end 3 residues before the CDR3 does, leaving the germline J gene to fill in the end. This sequence joins TRBV27 and TRBJ2-1; 11 positions agree with TRBD2. Germline CDR1 is MNHEY and CDR2 is SMNVEV (reference sequence). The CDR3 runs 15 residues. The V segment lost 4 bases and the J segment 8 bases; nucleotides outside the gene matches: 7. This chain's CDR3 is CASSSPLAGGDEQFF. The CDR3 DNA, read in part, is TGTGCCAGCAGTTCCCCGCTAGCGGGAGGAGATGAG.

Comment on this clone: The read ends 3 residues early relative to the CDR3; the germline J gene fills the gap. This chain links TRBV18 with TRBJ2-4; 9 bases fit TRBD1. Per the germline V gene, CDR1 is KGHSH and CDR2 is LQKENI. The CDR3 is 18 residues long. Unmatched junction bases numbered 15, after V lost 6 bases and J lost 3 bases. The CDR3 DNA, read in part, is TGTGCCAGCTCGCATAAGACTGGACAGGGGAAGGGCAAAAACATT. Protein product: CASSHKTGQGKGKNI. The whole CDR3 sequence is CASSHKTGQGKGKNIQYF. Looking up the rest from reference TRBV18 and TRBJ2-4 gives the full variable domain: NAGVMQNPRHLVRRRGQEARLRCSPMKGHSHVYWYRQLPEEGLKFMVYLQKENIIDESGMPKERFSAEFPKEGPSILRIQQVVRGDSAAYFCASSHKTGQGKGKNIQYFGAGTRLSVL.

A remark on this clone: The CDR3 end lies 3 residues beyond the end of the read and is filled in from the germline J gene. The rearrangement links TRBV28 to TRBJ2-1; 7 nucleotides match TRBD2. Germline V gives CDR1 MDHEN, CDR2 SYDVKM. CDR3 length equals 15 residues. V shed 4 bases and J 8 bases; nucleotides not matched to a gene: 11. CDR3 DNA, as far as it was read: TGTGCCAGCAGTTCAGCGGGACCCGAAGGGGATGAG. As protein: CASSSAGPEGDE. The whole CDR3 sequence reads CASSSAGPEGDEQFF.

Concerning this clone itself: The read falls 3 residues short of the CDR3 end, and the missing part is taken from the germline J gene. This rearrangement joins TRBV12-3 or TRBV12-4 to TRBJ1-1; the match to TRBD1 covers 8 bases. The CDR3 is made up of 14 amino acids. The V and J ends lost 6 bases and 7 bases, in that order; junction bases with no gene match: 10. CDR3 DNA, as far as it was read: TGTGCCAGCAGAGCCTCGACAGGGGATATTGAA. Its translation is CASRASTGDIE. The CDR3 in its entirety is CASRASTGDIEAFF.

Regarding this clone: Read sequence stops 3 residues before the CDR3 end, and the germline J gene provides the missing end. This chain uses TRBV4-1 with TRBJ1-1, with D possibly matching TRBD1 (6 bases). Germline V gives CDR1 MGHRA, CDR2 YSYEKL. Trimming cost V 11 bases and J 5 bases, with 21 bases left between them. The CDR3 length is 14 residues. CDR3 DNA, as far as it was read: TGCGCCTCCACAAGGGCGGGGGCGAGGACTGAA. It translates to CASTRAGARTE. The CDR3 as a whole reads CASTRAGARTEAFF.

As regards this clone: The read finishes 3 residues shy of the CDR3 end, and the germline J gene is used to complete it. The chain employs TRBV7-2 and TRBJ2-1, with 9 bases aligning to TRBD1. Per germline, CDR1 SGHTA and CDR2 FQGNSA. Germline trimming cut 6 bases from V and 8 bases from J; bases unmatched to any gene: 8. The CDR3 extends over 14 amino acids. CDR3 DNA, as far as it was read: TGTGCCAGCAGTCTTGGACAGGGGCGCGATGAG. It codes for CASSLGQGRDE. In full, the CDR3 reads CASSLGQGRDEQFF.